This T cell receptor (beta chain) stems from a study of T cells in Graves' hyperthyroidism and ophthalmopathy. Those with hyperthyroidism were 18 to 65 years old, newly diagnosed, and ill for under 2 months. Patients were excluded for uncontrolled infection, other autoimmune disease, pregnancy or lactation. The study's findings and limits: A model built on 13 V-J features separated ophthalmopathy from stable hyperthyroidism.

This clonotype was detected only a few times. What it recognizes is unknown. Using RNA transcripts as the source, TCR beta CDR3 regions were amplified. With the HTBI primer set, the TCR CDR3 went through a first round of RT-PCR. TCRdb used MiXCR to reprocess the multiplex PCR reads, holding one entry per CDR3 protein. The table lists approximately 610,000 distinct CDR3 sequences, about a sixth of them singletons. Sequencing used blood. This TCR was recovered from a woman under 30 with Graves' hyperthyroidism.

CDR3 in DNA: TGTGCCTGGAGTGTGGACCTTAACTATGGCTACACCTTC. As protein: CAWSVDLNYGYTF. The gene calls are TRBV30 and TRBJ1-2, with D hard to call. With 0 bases removed from V and 1 base from J, the gap between germline ends came to 6 bases. The V gene's germline CDR1 is GTSNPN and CDR2 SVGIG (reference sequence). CDR3 size: 13 residues. The full variable domain, in which reference TRBV30 and TRBJ1-2 provide the parts outside the CDR3, is SQTIHQWPATLVQPVGSPLSLECTVEGTSNPNLYWYRQAAGRGLQLLFYSVGIGQISSEVPQNLSASRPQDRQFILSSKKLLLSDSGFYLCAWSVDLNYGYTFGSGTRLTVV.